A selection of T cell receptor beta chains follows, all from one sample in a study of cytomegalovirus exposure and HLA in healthy donors. Sequencing used immunoSEQ multiplex PCR; TCRdb keeps in-frame clones, though not all of them. The top ten hold 5% to 7% of the sample, which has approximately 100,000 clones, under 80% seen once. Source material: PBMCs. These receptors were taken from a woman aged 45-59 years in good health and CMV-seropositive. CDR3s include the opening cysteine and the closing phenylalanine or tryptophan. Each record gives: V gene, D gene, J gene, clone size, CDR3 DNA, CDR3 protein. D genes are given only for firm matches. Rows may omit the clone size; those that give it use once, few, many or a size class.

V gene: TRBV5-4
D gene: -
J gene: TRBJ2-6
clone size: few
CDR3 DNA: TGTGCCAGCAGCGTAGATCCTTCTGGGGCCAACGTCCTGACTTTC
CDR3 protein: CASSVDPSGANVLTF

V gene: TRBV29-1
D gene: -
J gene: TRBJ2-1
clone size: -
CDR3 DNA: TGCAGTAGTGCAGGGGTCTCCTACAATGAGCAGTTCTTC
CDR3 protein: CSSAGVSYNEQFF

V gene: TRBV19
D gene: -
J gene: TRBJ2-7
clone size: -
CDR3 DNA: TGTGCCAGTAGCAGTACAGGGACCGGGGGGGAGCAGTACTTC
CDR3 protein: CASSSTGTGGEQYF

V gene: TRBV7-2
D gene: TRBD1
J gene: TRBJ2-5
clone size: -
CDR3 DNA: TGTGCCAGCAGCTTAGTAGGGGACAGGGGAGAGACCCAGTACTTC
CDR3 protein: CASSLVGDRGETQYF

V gene: TRBV5-6
D gene: TRBD2
J gene: TRBJ2-3
clone size: -
CDR3 DNA: TGTGCCAGCAGGGGACTTGGGCGGGGGGACACAGATACGCAGTATTTT
CDR3 protein: CASRGLGRGDTDTQYF

V gene: TRBV28
D gene: TRBD2
J gene: TRBJ2-2
clone size: -
CDR3 DNA: TGTGCCAGCAGTTCCCATGGGGGGGGCACCGGGGAGCTGTTTTTT
CDR3 protein: CASSSHGGGTGELFF

V gene: TRBV7-9
D gene: TRBD1
J gene: TRBJ1-1
clone size: -
CDR3 DNA: TGTGCCAGCTCTCACCAGGGGGCTTGGACTGAAGCTTTCTTT
CDR3 protein: CASSHQGAWTEAFF

V gene: TRBV4-2
D gene: -
J gene: TRBJ2-3
clone size: -
CDR3 DNA: TGTGCCAGCAGCCAAGATTCCCCAACTTCTGGGCGTCCAGATACGCAGTATTTT
CDR3 protein: CASSQDSPTSGRPDTQYF

V gene: TRBV7-2
D gene: TRBD2
J gene: TRBJ2-1
clone size: -
CDR3 DNA: TGTGCCAGCAAGCTAGCGGGGCCCAACTACAATGAGCAGTTCTTC
CDR3 protein: CASKLAGPNYNEQFF

V gene: TRBV7-9
D gene: -
J gene: TRBJ1-1
clone size: -
CDR3 DNA: TGTTCCAGCAGCTACAGGGCCGGGGACACTGAAGCTTTCTTT
CDR3 protein: CSSSYRAGDTEAFF

V gene: TRBV29-1
D gene: -
J gene: TRBJ2-2
clone size: -
CDR3 DNA: TGCAGCATAACCGGGACTAACACCGGGGAGCTGTTTTTT
CDR3 protein: CSITGTNTGELFF

V gene: TRBV5-1
D gene: TRBD2
J gene: TRBJ2-3
clone size: -
CDR3 DNA: TGCGCCAGCAGCTTGGGACTAGCGGGGGTCACAGATACGCAGTATTTT
CDR3 protein: CASSLGLAGVTDTQYF

V gene: TRBV11-3
D gene: -
J gene: TRBJ2-5
clone size: -
CDR3 DNA: TGTGCCAGCAGCCTGGGCGGCGGGGTAGAGGAGACCCAGTACTTC
CDR3 protein: CASSLGGGVEETQYF

V gene: TRBV6-1
D gene: TRBD2
J gene: TRBJ2-7
clone size: few
CDR3 DNA: TGTTCCATCAAGGGAGGGTCGGCCTACGAGCAGTACTTC
CDR3 protein: CSIKGGSAYEQYF

V gene: TRBV18
D gene: TRBD2
J gene: TRBJ2-3
clone size: -
CDR3 DNA: TGTGCCAGCTCACCACGTCGGAGCACTAGCGGGGGGCTCCCCCCCACAGATACGCAGTATTTT
CDR3 protein: CASSPRRSTSGGLPPTDTQYF

V gene: TRBV5-4
D gene: TRBD1
J gene: TRBJ2-6
clone size: -
CDR3 DNA: TGTGCCAGCAGCGGACCGGGACAGGGCTTCTCTGGGGCCAACGTCCTGACTTTC
CDR3 protein: CASSGPGQGFSGANVLTF

V gene: TRBV18
D gene: TRBD1
J gene: TRBJ1-2
clone size: -
CDR3 DNA: TGTGCCAGCTCACCGACGACAGGGTCGGGAGGCTACACCTTC
CDR3 protein: CASSPTTGSGGYTF

V gene: TRBV11-2
D gene: -
J gene: TRBJ1-2
clone size: few
CDR3 DNA: TGTGCCAGCAGCCTCCAGGGGACTAACTATGGCTACACCTTC
CDR3 protein: CASSLQGTNYGYTF

V gene: TRBV2
D gene: TRBD2
J gene: TRBJ2-1
clone size: -
CDR3 DNA: TGTGCCAGCAGGTTGTTCTTAGCGGGGCCCGAGCAGTTCTTC
CDR3 protein: CASRLFLAGPEQFF

V gene: TRBV7-8
D gene: TRBD2
J gene: TRBJ2-7
clone size: few
CDR3 DNA: TGTGCCAGCAGCTTAATGTCCCCCGGGCTAGCGGGGGCTAAACCGGGAGAGCAGTACTTC
CDR3 protein: CASSLMSPGLAGAKPGEQYF

V gene: TRBV19
D gene: TRBD1
J gene: TRBJ1-6
clone size: few
CDR3 DNA: TGTGCCAGTTCCTACAGGGGAAATAATTCACCCCTCCACTTT
CDR3 protein: CASSYRGNNSPLHF

V gene: TRBV27
D gene: -
J gene: TRBJ2-7
clone size: -
CDR3 DNA: TGTGCCAGCAGTTTCCTTAAGCGGGTCGTGGGGGAGCAGTACTTC
CDR3 protein: CASSFLKRVVGEQYF

V gene: TRBV25-1
D gene: -
J gene: TRBJ2-3
clone size: -
CDR3 DNA: TGTGCCAGCAGTGATCCCCGTACGGGTGCAGATACGCAGTATTTT
CDR3 protein: CASSDPRTGADTQYF

V gene: TRBV5-4
D gene: TRBD1
J gene: TRBJ1-6
clone size: few
CDR3 DNA: TGTGCCAGCAGGGTGGGACAGTCCAATTCACCCCTCCACTTT
CDR3 protein: CASRVGQSNSPLHF

V gene: TRBV7-9
D gene: -
J gene: TRBJ2-4
clone size: -
CDR3 DNA: TGTTCCAGCAGCTTAGCGAAGGGGCTGGCCAAAAACATTCAGTACTTC
CDR3 protein: CSSSLAKGLAKNIQYF

V gene: TRBV25-1
D gene: -
J gene: TRBJ2-1
clone size: -
CDR3 DNA: TGTGCCAGCGGGGCCCCCGGACAGTCCTACAATGAGCAGTTCTTC
CDR3 protein: CASGAPGQSYNEQFF

V gene: TRBV5-1
D gene: TRBD1
J gene: TRBJ1-4
clone size: -
CDR3 DNA: TGCGCCAGCAGAGGTCAGGGGACAGGGAATGAAAAACTGTTTTTT
CDR3 protein: CASRGQGTGNEKLFF

V gene: TRBV7-3
D gene: -
J gene: TRBJ2-7
clone size: few
CDR3 DNA: TGTGCCAGCAGCTTATTTTCGGGACACAACTACGAGCAGTACTTC
CDR3 protein: CASSLFSGHNYEQYF

V gene: TRBV2
D gene: TRBD1
J gene: TRBJ1-2
clone size: -
CDR3 DNA: TGTGCCAGCACCCAAGGAAGGGGGCGCACGGACTATGGCTACACCTTC
CDR3 protein: CASTQGRGRTDYGYTF

V gene: TRBV7-2
D gene: TRBD1
J gene: TRBJ1-2
clone size: -
CDR3 DNA: TGTGCCAGCAGCGGCCGAGCGGGACAGGGGGCGGGCTATGGCTACACCTTC
CDR3 protein: CASSGRAGQGAGYGYTF

V gene: TRBV5-1
D gene: -
J gene: TRBJ1-6
clone size: -
CDR3 DNA: TGCGCCAGCAGCTTAGGAGGGGACGACTCACCCCTCCACTTT
CDR3 protein: CASSLGGDDSPLHF

V gene: TRBV7-7
D gene: TRBD1
J gene: TRBJ2-2
clone size: -
CDR3 DNA: TGTGCTAGCAGCCCAGGGGGACCGCACACCGGGGAGCTGTTTTTT
CDR3 protein: CASSPGGPHTGELFF